This T cell receptor beta chain appears in the sequencing data of a study of T cells in localized non-small cell lung cancer. Profiled with immunoSEQ multiplex PCR; TCRdb holds only in-frame clones, not every one. There are over 20,000 clones in the sample; 88% occur only once, and 30% lies in the top ten. About this clone: Antigen specificity is unknown. At the DNA level, this CDR3 is encoded by other sequences in the same sample as well.

General study points: Longer overall survival was associated with a higher density of T cells in the blood. The study detected a median roughly 50 of the top 100 tumor clones in adjacent lung. Because researchers sequenced only one region of the tumor, heterogeneity is still possible.

This CDR3 contains 13 residues. Germline V gene sequence: CDR1 SGHNT, CDR2 YYREEE (reference sequence). Trimming removed 4 bases from V and 6 bases from J, with 13 bases in between. The sequence derives from a male donor aged 60 or older with stage II lung adenocarcinoma. The rearrangement links TRBV5-4 to TRBJ1-1, with D unclear. The sequences come from peripheral blood mononuclear cells, collected before any cancer treatment. The CDR3 DNA reads as TGTGCCAGCAGCCTGATCGACGGGGCTGAAGCTTTCTTT. This codes for CASSLIDGAEAFF.